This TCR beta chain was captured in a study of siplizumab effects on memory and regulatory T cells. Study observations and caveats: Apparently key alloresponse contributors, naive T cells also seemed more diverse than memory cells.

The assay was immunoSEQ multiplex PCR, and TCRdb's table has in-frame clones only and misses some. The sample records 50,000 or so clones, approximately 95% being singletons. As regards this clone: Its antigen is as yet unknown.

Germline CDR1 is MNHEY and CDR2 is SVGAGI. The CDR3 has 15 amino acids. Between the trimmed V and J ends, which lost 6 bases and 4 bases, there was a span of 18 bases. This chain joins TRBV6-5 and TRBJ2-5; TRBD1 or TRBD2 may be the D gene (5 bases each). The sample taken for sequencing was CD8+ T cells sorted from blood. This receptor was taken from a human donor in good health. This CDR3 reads CASRPGFGGGETQYF. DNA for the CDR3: TGTGCCAGCAGGCCTGGATTCGGTGGGGGAGAGACCCAGTACTTC.